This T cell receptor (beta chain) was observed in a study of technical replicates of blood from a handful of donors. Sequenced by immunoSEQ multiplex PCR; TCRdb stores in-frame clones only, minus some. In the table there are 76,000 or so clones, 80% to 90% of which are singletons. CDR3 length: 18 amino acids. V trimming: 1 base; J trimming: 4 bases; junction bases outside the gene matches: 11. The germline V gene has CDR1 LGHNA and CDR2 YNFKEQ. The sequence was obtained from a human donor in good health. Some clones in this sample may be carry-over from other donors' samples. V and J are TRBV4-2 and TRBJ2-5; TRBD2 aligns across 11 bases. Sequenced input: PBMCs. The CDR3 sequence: CASSQVPSGGRRRETQYF. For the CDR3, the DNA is TGTGCCAGCAGCCAAGTCCCTAGCGGGGGGCGGCGTCGAGAGACCCAGTACTTC.